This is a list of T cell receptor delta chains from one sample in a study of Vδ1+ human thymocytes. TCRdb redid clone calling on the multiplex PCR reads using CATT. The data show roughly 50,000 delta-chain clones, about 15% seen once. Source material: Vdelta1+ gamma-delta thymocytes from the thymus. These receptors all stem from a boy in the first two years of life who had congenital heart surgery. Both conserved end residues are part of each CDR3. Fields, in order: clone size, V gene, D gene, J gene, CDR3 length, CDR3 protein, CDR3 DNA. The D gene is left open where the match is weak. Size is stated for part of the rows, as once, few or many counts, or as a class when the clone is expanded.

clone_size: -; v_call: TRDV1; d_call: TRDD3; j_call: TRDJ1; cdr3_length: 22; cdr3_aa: CALGDPHFRIRGILLLTDKLIF; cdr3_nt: TGTGCTCTTGGGGACCCTCATTTTCGTATCCGAGGGATACTCCTCCTAACCGATAAACTCATCTTT
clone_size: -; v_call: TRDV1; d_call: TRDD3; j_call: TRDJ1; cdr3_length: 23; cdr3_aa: CALGEMGQWMGDNPVFDTDKLIF; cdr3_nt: TGTGCTCTTGGGGAAATGGGTCAGTGGATGGGGGATAACCCGGTTTTCGACACCGATAAACTCATCTTT
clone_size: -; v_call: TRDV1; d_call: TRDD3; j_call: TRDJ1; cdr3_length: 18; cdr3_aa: CALGAIPWGIRWGDKLIF; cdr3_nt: TGTGCTCTTGGGGCAATTCCCTGGGGGATACGCTGGGGCGATAAACTCATCTTT
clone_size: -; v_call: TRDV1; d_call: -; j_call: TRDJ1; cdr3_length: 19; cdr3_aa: CALGELCRNGGTYTDKLIF; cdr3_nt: TGTGCTCTTGGGGAACTTTGTCGTAATGGGGGGACCTACACCGATAAACTCATCTTT
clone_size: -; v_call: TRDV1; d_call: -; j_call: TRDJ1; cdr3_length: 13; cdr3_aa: CALGMGGLDKLIF; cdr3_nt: TGTGCTCTTGGGATGGGGGGCCTCGATAAACTCATCTTT
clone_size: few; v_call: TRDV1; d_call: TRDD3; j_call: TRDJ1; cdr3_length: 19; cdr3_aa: CALGDTKGGYGRYTDKLIF; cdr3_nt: TGTGCTCTTGGGGATACCAAGGGGGGATACGGGCGGTACACCGATAAACTCATCTTT
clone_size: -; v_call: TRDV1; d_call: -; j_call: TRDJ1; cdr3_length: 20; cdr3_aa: CALGAPRVLLWGKYTDKLIF; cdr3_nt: TGTGCTCTTGGGGCCCCAAGGGTCCTACTTTGGGGAAAGTACACCGATAAACTCATCTTT
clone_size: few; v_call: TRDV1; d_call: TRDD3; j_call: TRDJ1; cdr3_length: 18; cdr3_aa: CALGELTRGIPYTDKLIF; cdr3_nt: TGTGCTCTTGGGGAACTAACCAGGGGGATACCGTACACCGATAAACTCATCTTT
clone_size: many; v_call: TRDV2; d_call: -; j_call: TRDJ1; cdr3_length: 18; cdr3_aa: CACDTGLWIPPWTDKLIF; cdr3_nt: TGTGCCTGTGACACCGGACTCTGGATACCTCCGTGGACCGATAAACTCATCTTT
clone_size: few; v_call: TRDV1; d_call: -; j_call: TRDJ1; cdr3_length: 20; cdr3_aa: CALGEPLPTGYWGLSDKLIF; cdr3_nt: TGTGCTCTTGGGGAACCCCTTCCTACGGGTTACTGGGGGTTATCCGATAAACTCATCTTT
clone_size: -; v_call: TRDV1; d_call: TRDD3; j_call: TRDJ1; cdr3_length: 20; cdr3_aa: CALGGPSFLLGDTGTDKLIF; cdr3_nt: TGTGCTCTTGGGGGCCCGTCCTTCCTACTGGGGGATACGGGCACCGATAAACTCATCTTT
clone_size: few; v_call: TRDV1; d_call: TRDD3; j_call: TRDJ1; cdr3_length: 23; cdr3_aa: CALGSEGFPSTGGYDCALDKLIF; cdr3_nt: TGTGCTCTTGGGAGCGAGGGTTTCCCCTCTACTGGGGGATACGACTGCGCCCTCGATAAACTCATCTTT
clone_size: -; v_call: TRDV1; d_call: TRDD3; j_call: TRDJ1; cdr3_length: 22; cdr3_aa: CALGEPKPLSICLGDDTDKLIF; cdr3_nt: TGTGCTCTTGGGGAACCAAAACCCCTTTCCATTTGCTTGGGGGATGACACCGATAAACTCATCTTT
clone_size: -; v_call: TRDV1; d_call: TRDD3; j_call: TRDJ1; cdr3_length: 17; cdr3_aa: CALGERPTGAYTDKLIF; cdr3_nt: TGTGCTCTTGGGGAACGGCCTACTGGGGCATACACCGATAAACTCATCTTT
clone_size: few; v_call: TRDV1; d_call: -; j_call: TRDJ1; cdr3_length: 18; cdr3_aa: CALGATLQEGYAVDKLIF; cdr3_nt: TGTGCTCTTGGGGCCACTCTACAGGAGGGATATGCCGTAGATAAACTCATCTTT
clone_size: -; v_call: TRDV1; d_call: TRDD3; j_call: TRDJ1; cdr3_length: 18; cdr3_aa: CALGERPSLGERADKLIF; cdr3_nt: TGTGCTCTTGGGGAACGGCCTTCGCTGGGGGAACGGGCCGATAAACTCATCTTT
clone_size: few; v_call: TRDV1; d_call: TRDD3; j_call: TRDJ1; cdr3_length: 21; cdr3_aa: CALGEIFLHTGGWWVTDKLIF; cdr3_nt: TGTGCTCTTGGGGAAATATTCCTCCATACTGGGGGATGGTGGGTCACCGATAAACTCATCTTT
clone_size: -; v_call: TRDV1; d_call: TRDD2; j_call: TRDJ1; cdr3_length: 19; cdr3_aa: CALGDPGLPKVHHPDKLIF; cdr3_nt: TGTGCTCTTGGGGACCCCGGCCTTCCTAAGGTTCATCACCCCGATAAACTCATCTTT
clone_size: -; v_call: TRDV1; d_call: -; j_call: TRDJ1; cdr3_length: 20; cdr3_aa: CALGDSTLSYWGPYTDKLIF; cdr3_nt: TGTGCTCTTGGGGATTCTACCCTTTCCTACTGGGGGCCGTACACCGATAAACTCATCTTT
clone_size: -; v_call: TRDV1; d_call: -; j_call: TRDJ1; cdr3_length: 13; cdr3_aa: CALGELPTGKLIF; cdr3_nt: TGTGCTCTTGGGGAACTTCCTACTGGGAAACTCATCTTT
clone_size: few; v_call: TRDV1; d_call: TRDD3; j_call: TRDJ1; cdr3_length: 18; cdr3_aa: CALGELTGDTCDTNKLIF; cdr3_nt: TGTGCTCTTGGGGAACTGACGGGGGATACGTGTGACACCAATAAACTCATCTTT
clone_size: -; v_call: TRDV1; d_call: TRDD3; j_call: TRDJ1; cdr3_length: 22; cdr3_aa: CALGVPRWADQPSTGGTDKLIF; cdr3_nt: TGTGCTCTTGGGGTCCCTCGTTGGGCCGACCAACCTTCTACTGGGGGAACCGATAAACTCATCTTT
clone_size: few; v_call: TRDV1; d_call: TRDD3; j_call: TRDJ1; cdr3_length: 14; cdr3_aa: CALVGDRHTDKLIF; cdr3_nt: TGTGCTCTTGTGGGGGATCGACACACCGATAAACTCATCTTT
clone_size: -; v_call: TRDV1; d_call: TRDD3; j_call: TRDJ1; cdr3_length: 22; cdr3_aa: CALGELGLINTGGSRFTDKLIF; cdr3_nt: TGTGCTCTTGGGGAACTCGGACTGATTAACACTGGGGGATCTAGATTCACCGATAAACTCATCTTT